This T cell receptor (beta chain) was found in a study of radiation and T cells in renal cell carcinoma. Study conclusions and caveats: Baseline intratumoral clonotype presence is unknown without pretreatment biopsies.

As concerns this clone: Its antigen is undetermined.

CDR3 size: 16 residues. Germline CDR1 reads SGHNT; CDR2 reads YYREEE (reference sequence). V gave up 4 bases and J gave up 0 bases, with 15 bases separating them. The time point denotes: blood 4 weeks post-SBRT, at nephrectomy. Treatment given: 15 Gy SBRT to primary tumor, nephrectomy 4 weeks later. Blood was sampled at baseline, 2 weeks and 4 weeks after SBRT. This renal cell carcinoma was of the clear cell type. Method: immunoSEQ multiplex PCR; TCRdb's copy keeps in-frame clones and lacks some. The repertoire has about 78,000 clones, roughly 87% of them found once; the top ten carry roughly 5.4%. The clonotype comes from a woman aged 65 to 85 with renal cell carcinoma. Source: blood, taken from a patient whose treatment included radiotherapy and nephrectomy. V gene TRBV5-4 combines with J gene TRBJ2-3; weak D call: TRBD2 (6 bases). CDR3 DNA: TGTGCCAGCAGCGCCGGGACTTTTTCTAGCACAGATACGCAGTATTTT. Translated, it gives CASSAGTFSSTDTQYF.